Below are 32 T cell receptor beta chains sequenced from a single sample in a study of graft-versus-host responses after intestinal transplantation (dated by TCRdb to about 2021). The sample's time point label, decoded: cells obtained before transplantation from donor or recipient. Libraries were made using the immunoSEQ multiplex PCR assay. TCRdb retrieved this table from immuneACCESS and kept in-frame rearrangements only. Not all clones are present; in checked studies, unresolved V genes account for under half, and no reason is known for the remainder. A total of tens of thousands of clones appear in this sample, about four fifths of them only once. Approximately 20% of the sample belongs to the ten largest clones. Their target antigens are unknown. Source: unstimulated CD8+ T cells sorted from spleen or lymph node cells, taken before intestinal transplant. These receptors all come from a human donor who received an intestinal transplant.

The V call is TRBV5-8, the J call TRBJ1-5; D call uncertain. Trimming pared 0 bases from V and 0 bases from J, leaving 7 bases between. CDR3 length equals 15 residues. Looked up from germline, CDR1 is SGHTS and CDR2 is YDEGEE. The CDR3 spells CASSLVRYSNQPQHF. The CDR3 region has the DNA TGTGCCAGCAGCTTGGTTAGATATAGCAATCAGCCCCAGCATTTT.

This clone was observed once. The genes are TRBV18 and TRBJ2-5; TRBD2 agrees at 7 bases. V was clipped by 1 base and J by 2 bases; unmatched bases: 10. This CDR3 contains 17 residues. Germline V gives CDR1 KGHSH, CDR2 LQKENI. CDR3 coding DNA: TGTGCCAGCTCACCACTCCCGAAGTCTAGCGGACAAGAGACCCAGTACTTC. Amino acid sequence: CASSPLPKSSGQETQYF.

The J gene is TRBJ1-5, the V gene TRBV19; no clear D. The CDR3 has 15 residues. The V end lost 4 bases, the J end lost 1 base, and 11 bases lay between the germline ends. Germline CDR1 LNHDA, CDR2 SQIVND (reference sequence). In DNA form, the CDR3 reads TGTGCCAGTAGTACATCAGGCTTCAGCAATCAGCCCCAGCATTTT. Its translation: CASSTSGFSNQPQHF.

The chain links TRBV7-8 to TRBJ2-7, with TRBD1 identical over 9 bases. The CDR3 consists of 16 residues. Losses at the gene ends were 1 base for V and 1 base for J; bases not matched to a gene: 5. CDR1 and CDR2 (germline): SGHVS, FQNEAQ. The CDR3 region has the DNA TGTGCCAGCAGCTTAGTAGGGACAGGGTTATCCTACGAGCAGTACTTC. Translated, it gives CASSLVGTGLSYEQYF.

As DNA, the CDR3 is TGTGCCAGCAGCTACGGGACAGGGGGCACCTACGAGCAGTACTTC. Protein: CASSYGTGGTYEQYF. The chain links TRBV6-1 to TRBJ2-7; 12 bases fit TRBD1. Germline V gene data show CDR1 as MNHNS and CDR2 as SASEGT. CDR3 size: 15 residues. V shed 6 bases, J shed 2 bases, and the junction held 5 bases outside the gene matches.

The CDR3 spells CASSEMGRLETQYF. CDR3 DNA: TGTGCCAGCAGTGAGATGGGCCGCTTAGAGACCCAGTACTTC. The chain uses TRBV2 and TRBJ2-5; unclear D gene. V lost 3 bases and J lost 4, with 12 bases in between. Germline CDR1 reads SNHLY; CDR2 reads FYNNEI. The CDR3 runs 14 residues.

This clone has just a few counts. J is TRBJ1-5 and V is TRBV7-7, with a tentative D call TRBD1 (5 bases). Germline V gives CDR1 SSHAT, CDR2 FNYEAQ (reference sequence). The V end was cut by 1 base, the J end by 5 bases, with 21 bases between. The CDR3 length is 18 residues. DNA of the CDR3: TGTGCCAGCAGCTTAGAACGAAACGGCCAGGGTGAAGATCAGCCCCAGCATTTT. The encoded protein is CASSLERNGQGEDQPQHF. The variable domain in full, with the rest retrieved from reference TRBV7-7 and TRBJ1-5, is GAGVSQSPRYKVTKRGQDVTLRCDPISSHATLYWYQQALGQGPEFLTYFNYEAQPDKSGLPSDRFSAERPEGSISTLTIQRTEQRDSAMYRCASSLERNGQGEDQPQHFGDGTRLSIL.

This clone was seen only once. This rearrangement joins TRBV2 to TRBJ1-1; TRBD1 matches 9 bases. The V gene's germline CDR1 is SNHLY and CDR2 FYNNEI. The CDR3 length is 13 residues. The ends lost 9 bases at V and 4 bases at J; junction bases unmatched: 6. The CDR3 region has the DNA TGTGCCAGACAGGGGGCCTCGGGCACTGAAGCTTTCTTT. Its translation is CARQGASGTEAFF. Combining the CDR3 with reference TRBV2 and TRBJ1-1 gives the whole variable domain EPEVTQTPSHQVTQMGQEVILRCVPISNHLYFYWYRQILGQKVEFLVSFYNNEISEKSEIFDDQFSVERPDGSNFTLKIRSTKLEDSAMYFCARQGASGTEAFFGQGTRLTVV.

The CDR3: CASTHGLAENIQYF. Here the CDR3 DNA reads TGTGCCAGCACTCACGGACTAGCGGAAAACATTCAGTACTTC. The J gene is TRBJ2-4, the V gene TRBV7-9; 10 bases align to TRBD2. J gave up 5 bases and V 7 bases, and 5 bases lay outside the gene matches. The CDR3 consists of 14 residues. Germline lookup yields CDR1 SEHNR and CDR2 FQNEAQ (reference sequence). Looking up the rest from reference TRBV7-9 and TRBJ2-4 gives the full variable domain: DTGVSQNPRHKITKRGQNVTFRCDPISEHNRLYWYRQTLGQGPEFLTYFQNEAQLEKSRLLSDRFSAERPKGSFSTLEIQRTEQGDSAMYLCASTHGLAENIQYFGAGTRLSVL.

This chain links TRBV5-6 with TRBJ1-6, with D maybe TRBD1 (5 bases). Germline lookup yields CDR1 SGHDT and CDR2 YYEEEE. The germline V and J ends were trimmed by 0 bases and 2 bases, with 9 bases remaining between them. This CDR3 is built from 16 residues. The CDR3 DNA reads as TGTGCCAGCAGCTTGGAGGGGAGGGCCTATAATTCACCCCTCCACTTT. It specifies CASSLEGRAYNSPLHF.

The rearrangement links TRBV28 to TRBJ1-1; no definite D call. The CDR3 length is 13 residues. The V gene lost 2 bases and the J gene lost 1 base, with 5 bases spanning the gap. CDR1 is MDHEN, CDR2 SYDVKM, per germline. CDR3 region: CASSLSRNTEAFF. In nucleotides, the CDR3 is TGTGCCAGCAGTTTAAGTAGGAACACTGAAGCTTTCTTT.

This clone was counted a few times. The V and J genes are TRBV2 and TRBJ2-2, with 7 bases that match TRBD1. This CDR3 contains 14 residues. Germline trimming cut 9 bases from V and 0 bases from J; bases unmatched to any gene: 4. The V gene's germline CDR1 is SNHLY and CDR2 FYNNEI. The CDR3 loop reads CASKGQPNTGELFF. The DNA for the CDR3 is TGTGCCAGTAAGGGACAGCCGAACACCGGGGAGCTGTTTTTT.

The genes are TRBV6-1 and TRBJ2-7; 11 bases map to TRBD1. CDR3 length: 16 amino acids. The V and J ends lost 2 bases and 6 bases, in that order; junction bases with no gene match: 9. Germline CDR1 is MNHNS and CDR2 is SASEGT. The CDR3 is CASSESWDRGVGEQYF. CDR3 sequence (DNA): TGTGCCAGCAGTGAATCATGGGACAGGGGGGTTGGCGAGCAGTACTTC.

The V call is TRBV19, the J call TRBJ2-1; 9 bases are a match to TRBD2. Germline V gives CDR1 LNHDA, CDR2 SQIVND (reference sequence). Trimming at V came to 5 bases and at J to 8 bases, leaving 13 bases not matched to a gene. CDR3 length: 16 residues. The chain's CDR3 is CASSHPLAGATHEQFF. The CDR3 coding sequence is TGTGCCAGTAGTCACCCGTTAGCGGGAGCCACCCATGAGCAGTTCTTC.

This chain connects TRBV2 to TRBJ2-7; 9 nucleotides agree with TRBD1. V lost 4 bases to trimming and J lost 2 bases; unmatched junction nucleotides: 6. Germline-derived CDR1 and CDR2 are SNHLY and FYNNEI. The CDR3 consists of 15 residues. This CDR3 reads CASSALGQGPYEQYF. The CDR3 DNA follows: TGTGCCAGCAGTGCTTTGGGACAGGGACCCTACGAGCAGTACTTC.

The genes are TRBV28 and TRBJ2-7; 7 bases align to TRBD1. Trimming at V came to 6 bases and at J to 2 bases, leaving 10 bases not matched to a gene. Germline V lookup: CDR1 MDHEN, CDR2 SYDVKM. The CDR3 totals 15 residues. In nucleotides, the CDR3 is TGTGCCAGCAGCCCCACAGGGGAATTGACCTACGAGCAGTACTTC. As protein: CASSPTGELTYEQYF.

The V gene is TRBV7-9, the J gene TRBJ2-3, with a tentative D call TRBD1 (6 bases). The germline V gene has CDR1 SEHNR and CDR2 FQNEAQ (reference sequence). The CDR3 length is 14 residues. V lost 3 bases, J lost 3 bases, and 10 bases lay in between. CDR3 bases: TGTGCCAGCAGCTTGCGACAGGAAACAGATACGCAGTATTTT. The encoded protein is CASSLRQETDTQYF.

This chain links TRBV4-1 with TRBJ2-5; a possible D gene is TRBD1 (5 bases). CDR1 and CDR2 from the germline V gene are MGHRA and YSYEKL. CDR3 length: 15 residues. Deletions cut 3 bases from V and 0 bases from J, with 11 bases between. The CDR3: CASSQLLGDQETQYF. DNA of the CDR3: TGCGCCAGCAGCCAGCTCCTAGGGGACCAAGAGACCCAGTACTTC.

CDR3 bases: TGTGCCATCAGTGAGTCGAATACCGGCGAGCAGTACTTC. Encoded protein: CAISESNTGEQYF. The chain couples TRBV10-3 to TRBJ2-7; D is uncertain. Germline lookup yields CDR1 ENHRY and CDR2 SYGVKD. Trimming took 0 bases from V and 6 from J, leaving 9 bases between them. The CDR3 is made up of 13 amino acids.

The rearrangement uses TRBV19 and TRBJ2-7; 7 positions agree with TRBD1. The CDR3 loop spans 13 amino acids. Germline CDR1 and CDR2: LNHDA and SQIVND (reference sequence). With V trimmed by 3 bases and J by 4 bases, 3 bases remained unmatched. CDR3 in amino acids: CASSMIRGYEQYF. For the CDR3, the DNA is TGTGCCAGTAGTATGATCAGGGGGTACGAGCAGTACTTC.

The chain employs TRBV28 and TRBJ1-5, with D uncertain. This CDR3 has 14 amino acids. Germline V gives CDR1 MDHEN, CDR2 SYDVKM. The germline V and J ends were trimmed by 6 bases and 1 base, with 10 bases remaining between them. The CDR3 DNA is TGTGCCAGCAGCAGCGAGGCAAGCAATCAGCCCCAGCATTTT. Translating gives CASSSEASNQPQHF.

The chain combines TRBV6-4 with TRBJ2-1, with 11 bases aligning to TRBD1. V lost 6 bases to trimming and J lost 6 bases; unmatched junction nucleotides: 7. Germline loops: CDR1 MRHNA, CDR2 SNTAGT. The CDR3 spans 15 residues. The CDR3 bases are TGTGCCAGCAGCGACAAAGGGACAGGGGGCAATGAGCAGTTCTTC. Translated: CASSDKGTGGNEQFF.

The CDR3 protein is CASSEYRVPNTGELFF. DNA for the CDR3: TGCGCCAGCAGTGAGTACCGGGTGCCGAACACCGGGGAGCTGTTTTTT. This rearrangement joins TRBV10-1 to TRBJ2-2, with unresolved D. V lost 1 base and J 0 bases, leaving 9 bases between the germline ends. Germline CDR1 WNHNN, CDR2 SYGVQD (reference sequence). The CDR3 has 16 amino acids.

V is TRBV27 and J is TRBJ2-7, with 8 bases identical to TRBD1. Germline trimming cut 6 bases from V and 0 bases from J; bases unmatched to any gene: 4. The CDR3 sequence is 14 residues long. Germline V gives CDR1 MNHEY, CDR2 SMNVEV (reference sequence). The CDR3 DNA reads TGTGCCAGCAGGACAGGGGTTAGCTCCTACGAGCAGTACTTC. Amino acids: CASRTGVSSYEQYF.

The chain joins TRBV13 to TRBJ2-5; D uncertain. The CDR3 extends over 16 amino acids. CDR1 is PRHDT and CDR2 is FYEKMQ in the germline V gene (reference sequence). Trimming stripped 2 bases from V and 0 bases from J, with 13 bases between. CDR3 DNA: TGTGCCAGCAGCTTATACCACCTGCGGAACCAAGAGACCCAGTACTTC. Translation gives CASSLYHLRNQETQYF.

The V call is TRBV15, the J call TRBJ2-1; 10 bases fit TRBD2. Germline V lookup: CDR1 LNHNV, CDR2 YYDKDF (reference sequence). Unmatched junction bases numbered 10, after V lost 0 bases and J lost 8 bases. This CDR3 has 17 amino acids. The CDR3 nucleotides are TGTGCCACCAGCAGAGATCGGGGACTAGCGTCAAGGGATGAGCAGTTCTTC. Its protein product is CATSRDRGLASRDEQFF. Full variable domain (remainder filled in from reference TRBV15 and TRBJ2-1): DAMVIQNPRYQVTQFGKPVTLSCSQTLNHNVMYWYQQKSSQAPKLLFHYYDKDFNNEADTPDNFQSRRPNTSFCFLDIRSPGLGDTAMYLCATSRDRGLASRDEQFFGPGTRLTVL.

The rearrangement links TRBV27 to TRBJ2-2; possibly TRBD2 for D (6 bases). Trimming stripped 6 bases from V and 13 bases from J, with 33 bases between. Per germline, CDR1 MNHEY and CDR2 SMNVEV (reference sequence). CDR3 size: 18 residues. The CDR3 is CASSLIRPLASASIGLFF. The CDR3 region has the DNA TGTGCCAGCAGCCTAATCCGGCCGCTGGCTAGCGCCTCGATCGGGCTGTTTTTT.

The sample holds one count of this clone. The rearrangement joins TRBV7-9 to TRBJ2-7, with 16 positions matching TRBD2. This CDR3 spans 16 amino acids. The junction had 6 bases not matched to a gene; V was cut back by 4 bases and J by 6 bases. Germline CDR1 SEHNR, CDR2 FQNEAQ (reference sequence). As DNA, the CDR3 is TGTGCCAGCAGCTCCGGGACTAGCGGGAGGGCGTCCGAGCAGTACTTC. This encodes CASSSGTSGRASEQYF. Complete variable domain (other parts from reference TRBV7-9 and TRBJ2-7): DTGVSQNPRHKITKRGQNVTFRCDPISEHNRLYWYRQTLGQGPEFLTYFQNEAQLEKSRLLSDRFSAERPKGSFSTLEIQRTEQGDSAMYLCASSSGTSGRASEQYFGPGTRLTVT.

CDR3 sequence: CASSDPRQGTDTQYF. The CDR3 DNA reads TGTGCCAGCAGTGACCCTCGACAGGGAACAGATACGCAGTATTTT. The chain combines TRBV2 with TRBJ2-3; 7 bases match TRBD1. The length of the CDR3 is 15 residues. The germline gives CDR1 SNHLY, CDR2 FYNNEI. V lost 3 bases, J lost 3 bases, and 6 bases stayed unmatched. The full variable domain, with the rest looked up from reference TRBV2 and TRBJ2-3, is EPEVTQTPSHQVTQMGQEVILRCVPISNHLYFYWYRQILGQKVEFLVSFYNNEISEKSEIFDDQFSVERPDGSNFTLKIRSTKLEDSAMYFCASSDPRQGTDTQYFGPGTRLTVL.

The CDR3 protein is CASSLDRGPGKTQYF. CDR3 sequence (DNA): TGTGCCAGCAGTTTGGACAGGGGGCCTGGGAAGACCCAGTACTTC. This sequence joins TRBV28 and TRBJ2-5, with TRBD1 matching over 11 bases. The CDR3 has 15 amino acids. Trimming at V came to 3 bases and at J to 6 bases, leaving 6 bases not matched to a gene. CDR1 and CDR2 from the germline V gene are MDHEN and SYDVKM.

This clone occurred once. This chain joins TRBV7-2 and TRBJ2-7, with 8 bases aligning to TRBD2. The CDR3 length is 15 residues. Germline CDR1 reads SGHTA; CDR2 reads FQGNSA. After removal of 5 bases from V and 6 bases from J, the junction contained 12 bases not matched to a gene. CDR3 sequence: CASSLLSGRSAEQYF. CDR3 sequence (DNA): TGTGCCAGCAGCCTACTGAGCGGGAGATCGGCCGAGCAGTACTTC.

The chain employs TRBV6-5 and TRBJ2-1, with 9 bases aligning to TRBD1. Germline values: CDR1 MNHEY, CDR2 SVGAGI. Unmatched junction bases numbered 5, after V lost 4 bases and J lost 4 bases. There are 15 residues in the CDR3. CDR3 sequence (DNA): TGTGCCAGCAGTTCCCTGGGACAGGGTTACAATGAGCAGTTCTTC. This encodes CASSSLGQGYNEQFF.